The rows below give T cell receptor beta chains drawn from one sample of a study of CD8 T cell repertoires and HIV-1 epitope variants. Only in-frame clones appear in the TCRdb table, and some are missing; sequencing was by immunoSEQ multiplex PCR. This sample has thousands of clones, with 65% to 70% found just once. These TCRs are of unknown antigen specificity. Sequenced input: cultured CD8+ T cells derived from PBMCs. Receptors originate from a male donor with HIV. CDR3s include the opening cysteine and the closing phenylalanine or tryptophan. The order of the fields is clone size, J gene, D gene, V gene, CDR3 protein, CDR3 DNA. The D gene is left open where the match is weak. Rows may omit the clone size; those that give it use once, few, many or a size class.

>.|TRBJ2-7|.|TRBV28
CASSSNGIPYEQYF
TGTGCCAGCAGTTCAAACGGGATTCCCTACGAGCAGTACTTC
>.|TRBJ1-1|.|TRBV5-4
CASSLDSGNTEAFF
TGTGCCAGCAGCTTGGACAGCGGGAACACTGAAGCTTTCTTT
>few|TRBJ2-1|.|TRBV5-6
CASSLGGGSGPYNEQFF
TGTGCCAGCAGCTTGGGAGGAGGTAGCGGACCGTACAATGAGCAGTTCTTC
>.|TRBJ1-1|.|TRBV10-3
CAISEGDTEAFF
TGTGCCATCAGTGAAGGGGACACTGAAGCTTTCTTT
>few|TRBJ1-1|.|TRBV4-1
CASSLFGPASEAFF
TGCGCCAGCAGCCTTTTTGGACCAGCGTCTGAAGCTTTCTTT
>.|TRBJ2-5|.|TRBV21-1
CASSNGQGANRGRGETQYF
TGTGCCAGCAGCAACGGTCAAGGGGCCAACAGGGGGCGGGGAGAGACCCAGTACTTC
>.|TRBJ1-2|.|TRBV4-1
CASSQALEYGYTF
TGCGCCAGCAGCCAAGCGCTGGAGTATGGCTACACCTTC
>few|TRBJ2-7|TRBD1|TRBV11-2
CASSADRANHEQYF
TGTGCCAGCAGCGCGGACAGGGCAAATCACGAGCAGTACTTC
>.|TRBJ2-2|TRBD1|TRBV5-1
CASSFSGGTGELFF
TGCGCCAGCAGCTTTTCAGGGGGCACCGGGGAGCTGTTTTTT
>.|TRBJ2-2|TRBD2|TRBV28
CASSLAGLAGGSGHTGELFF
TGTGCCAGCAGTTTGGCGGGACTAGCGGGAGGGAGTGGACACACCGGGGAGCTGTTTTTT
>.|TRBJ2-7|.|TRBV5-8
CASSLSHEQYF
TGTGCCAGCAGCTTGTCCCACGAGCAGTACTTC
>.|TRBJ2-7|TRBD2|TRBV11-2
CASSLGLAGYEQYF
TGTGCCAGCAGCTTAGGACTAGCGGGATACGAGCAGTACTTC
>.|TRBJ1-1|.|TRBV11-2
CASSPQAIPNTEAFF
TGTGCCAGCAGCCCCCAGGCGATCCCGAACACTGAAGCTTTCTTT
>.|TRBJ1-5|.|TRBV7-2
CASSPEGYSNQPQHF
TGTGCCAGCAGCCCCGAGGGCTATAGCAATCAGCCCCAGCATTTT
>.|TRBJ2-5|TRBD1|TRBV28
CASSSGTGVSRETQYF
TGTGCCAGCAGTTCCGGGACAGGGGTCTCTCGAGAGACCCAGTACTTC
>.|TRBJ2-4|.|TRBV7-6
CASSLSDSTKDIQYF
TGTGCCAGCAGCTTGAGTGACTCAACAAAAGACATTCAGTACTTC
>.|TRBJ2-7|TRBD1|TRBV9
CASSAQGQGSEQYF
TGTGCCAGCAGCGCGCAAGGACAGGGGTCCGAGCAGTACTTC
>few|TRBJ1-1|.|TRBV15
CATSREYTEAFF
TGTGCCACCAGCAGGGAGTACACTGAAGCTTTCTTT
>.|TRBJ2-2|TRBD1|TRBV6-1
CASSLGQHTGELFF
TGTGCCAGCAGTCTGGGACAGCACACCGGGGAGCTGTTTTTT
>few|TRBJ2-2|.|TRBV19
CASSIDLRGNTGELFF
TGTGCCAGTAGTATAGATCTTCGTGGGAACACCGGGGAGCTGTTTTTT
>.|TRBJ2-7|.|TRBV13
CASSLEGGSYEQYF
TGTGCCAGCAGCTTAGAGGGAGGCTCCTACGAGCAGTACTTC
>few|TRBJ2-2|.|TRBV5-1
CASSLDTGELFF
TGCGCCAGCAGCTTGGACACCGGGGAGCTGTTTTTT
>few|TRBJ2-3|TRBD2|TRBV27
CASSSPLAGVSNTQYF
TGTGCCAGCAGTTCACCACTAGCGGGAGTTTCGAATACGCAGTATTTT
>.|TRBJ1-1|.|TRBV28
CASRTGEVTEAFF
TGTGCCAGCAGGACAGGAGAGGTCACTGAAGCTTTCTTT
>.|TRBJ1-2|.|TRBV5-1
CASSFQTASDYGYTF
TGCGCCAGCAGCTTCCAAACAGCATCCGACTATGGCTACACCTTC
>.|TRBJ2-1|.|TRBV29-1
CSVDTPGHLNWNEQFF
TGCAGCGTTGATACCCCGGGACATCTCAACTGGAATGAGCAGTTCTTC
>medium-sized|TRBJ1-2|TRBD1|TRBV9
CASNQGAYGYTF
TGTGCCAGCAACCAGGGGGCTTATGGCTACACCTTC
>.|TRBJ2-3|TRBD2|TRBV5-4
CASSLMAGGGGSTDTQYF
TGTGCCAGCAGCTTAATGGCGGGGGGCGGGGGCTCCACAGATACGCAGTATTTT
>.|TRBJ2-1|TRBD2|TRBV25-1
CASREGIAGVYNEQFF
TGTGCCAGCAGGGAGGGAATAGCGGGAGTCTACAATGAGCAGTTCTTC
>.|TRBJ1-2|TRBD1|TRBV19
CASTSRGHRGLGYTF
TGTGCCAGTACCTCTAGGGGGCACAGGGGGCTTGGCTACACCTTC
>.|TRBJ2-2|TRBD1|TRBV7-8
CASSLGTGLTGELFF
TGTGCCAGCAGCTTGGGGACAGGGCTCACCGGGGAGCTGTTTTTT
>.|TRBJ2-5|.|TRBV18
CASSPPQAGPLYQETQYF
TGTGCCAGCTCACCACCGCAGGCAGGACCGCTTTACCAAGAGACCCAGTACTTC
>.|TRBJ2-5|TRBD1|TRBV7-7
CASSRQGQETQYF
TGTGCCAGCAGCCGACAGGGTCAAGAGACCCAGTACTTC
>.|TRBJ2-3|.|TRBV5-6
CASSSGHHISDTQYF
TGTGCCAGCAGCTCTGGACACCACATTTCAGATACGCAGTATTTT
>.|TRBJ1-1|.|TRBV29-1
CSVWRGAEAFF
TGCAGCGTTTGGAGGGGCGCTGAAGCTTTCTTT
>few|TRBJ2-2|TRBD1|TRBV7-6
CASSPTGGLGELFF
TGTGCCAGCAGCCCTACAGGGGGCCTCGGGGAGCTGTTTTTT
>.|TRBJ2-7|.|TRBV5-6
CASSPVGAKAYEQYF
TGTGCCAGCAGCCCTGTTGGGGCCAAAGCCTACGAGCAGTACTTC
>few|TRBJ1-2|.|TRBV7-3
CASSDGGGDQGRGYTF
TGTGCCAGCAGCGATGGGGGAGGGGATCAGGGTAGAGGCTACACCTTC
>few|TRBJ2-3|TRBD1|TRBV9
CASKGTASTDTQYF
TGTGCCAGCAAGGGGACAGCGAGCACAGATACGCAGTATTTT
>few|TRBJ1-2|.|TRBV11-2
CASSPPGVQTYGYTF
TGTGCCAGCAGCCCTCCAGGGGTTCAAACTTATGGCTACACCTTC
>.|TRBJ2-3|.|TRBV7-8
CASSLISRGALTDTQYF
TGTGCCAGCAGCTTGATTTCGAGAGGGGCCCTCACAGATACGCAGTATTTT
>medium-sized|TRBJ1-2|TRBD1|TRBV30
CAPTGGSFYGYTF
TGTGCCCCTACAGGGGGGTCCTTCTATGGCTACACCTTC
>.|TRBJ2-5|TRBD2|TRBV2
CASSDTSGGAETQYF
TGTGCCAGCAGTGACACTAGCGGGGGGGCCGAGACCCAGTACTTC
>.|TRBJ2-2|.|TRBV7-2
CASSPGVNTGELFF
TGTGCCAGCAGCCCCGGGGTGAACACCGGGGAGCTGTTTTTT
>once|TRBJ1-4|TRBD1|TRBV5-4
CASSATSGQGIPGEKLFF
TGTGCCAGCAGCGCGACATCGGGACAGGGGATTCCGGGTGAAAAACTGTTTTTT